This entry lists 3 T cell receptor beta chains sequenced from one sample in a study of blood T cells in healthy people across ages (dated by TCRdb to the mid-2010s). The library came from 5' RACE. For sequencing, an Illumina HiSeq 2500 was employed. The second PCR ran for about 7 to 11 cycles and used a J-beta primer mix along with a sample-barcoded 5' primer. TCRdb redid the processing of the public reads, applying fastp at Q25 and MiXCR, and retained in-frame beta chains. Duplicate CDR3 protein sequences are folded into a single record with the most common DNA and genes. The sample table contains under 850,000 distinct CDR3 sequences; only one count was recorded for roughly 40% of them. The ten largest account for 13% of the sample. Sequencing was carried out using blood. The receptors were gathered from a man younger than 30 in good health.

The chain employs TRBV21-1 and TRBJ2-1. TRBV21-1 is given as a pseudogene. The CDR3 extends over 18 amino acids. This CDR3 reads CASTIKIGSSSSYNEQFF. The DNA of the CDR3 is TGTGCCAGCACCATAAAGATAGGCAGTTCAAGCTCCTACAATGAGCAGTTCTTC.

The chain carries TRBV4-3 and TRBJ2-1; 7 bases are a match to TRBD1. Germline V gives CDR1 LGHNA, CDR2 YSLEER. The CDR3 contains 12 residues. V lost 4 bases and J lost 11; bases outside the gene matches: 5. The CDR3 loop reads CASSPTGDKQFF. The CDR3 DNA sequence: TGCGCCAGCAGCCCCACAGGGGACAAGCAGTTCTTC.

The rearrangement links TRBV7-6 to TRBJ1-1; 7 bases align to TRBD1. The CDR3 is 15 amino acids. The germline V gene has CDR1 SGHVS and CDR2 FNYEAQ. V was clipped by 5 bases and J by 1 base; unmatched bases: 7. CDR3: CASSRQGGANTEAFF. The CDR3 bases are TGTGCCAGCAGCCGACAGGGAGGGGCGAACACTGAAGCTTTCTTT.